The 18 T cell receptor beta chains below come from one sample, sequenced in a study of a mutant IDH1 vaccine in newly diagnosed glioma. Sequenced by immunoSEQ multiplex PCR; TCRdb stores in-frame clones only, minus some. The sample records nearly 30,000 clones, approximately 86% being singletons. No antigen is known for these receptors. Time point of the sample: week 5, during vaccination. Each dose delivered 300 ug of mutant IDH1 20-mer peptide subcutaneously with imiquimod. The source was peripheral blood mononuclear cells (PBMCs), collected from a glioma patient whose treatment included an IDH1 peptide vaccine. The receptors shown here come from a woman between 40 and 55 years old with glioma. Some clones in this sample may be carry-over from other donors' samples.

The chain couples TRBV5-5 to TRBJ1-5; D gene uncertain. This CDR3 spans 15 amino acids. Trimming removed 0 bases from V and 4 bases from J, with 11 bases in between. Germline CDR1 SGHKS, CDR2 YYEKEE (reference sequence). The CDR3, as DNA: TGTGCCAGCAGCTTGGAGGGTCAGATTAATCAGCCCCAGCATTTT. It yields the protein CASSLEGQINQPQHF.

This clone was counted once. The chain couples TRBV7-2 to TRBJ1-4, with D hard to call. The germline V and J ends were trimmed by 2 bases and 8 bases, with 15 bases remaining between them. The CDR3 totals 15 residues. CDR1 is SGHTA and CDR2 is FQGNSA in the germline V gene. For the CDR3, the DNA is TGTGCCAGCAGCTTAAGTGGGTCTAGAGAAGAAAAACTGTTTTTT. Translated: CASSLSGSREEKLFF.

This chain joins TRBV18 and TRBJ2-7, with D hard to call. Per germline, CDR1 KGHSH and CDR2 LQKENI. There are 12 residues in the CDR3. Trimming removed 5 bases from V and 6 bases from J, with 11 bases in between. In DNA, the CDR3 is TGTGCCAGCTCAGGCGCGGTAGGCGAGCAGTACTTC. It codes for CASSGAVGEQYF.

The chain is built from TRBV29-1 and TRBJ1-1; no reliable D call. The CDR3 covers 14 residues. Germline values: CDR1 SQVTM, CDR2 ANQGSEA. With 1 base removed from V and 2 bases from J, the gap between germline ends came to 11 bases. The CDR3 DNA follows: TGCAGCGTTGAAGGCAGTATCACCAACACTGAAGCTTTCTTT. Amino acid sequence: CSVEGSITNTEAFF.

The chain couples TRBV19 to TRBJ2-2; D unresolved. The CDR3 loop spans 14 amino acids. V shed 0 bases and J shed 4 bases, with 6 bases lying between them. CDR1 LNHDA and CDR2 SQIVND come from the germline V gene (reference sequence). The CDR3 reads CASSIDEATGELFF. As DNA, the CDR3 is TGTGCCAGTAGTATAGACGAAGCCACCGGGGAGCTGTTTTTT.

This clone has a single count. The CDR3 DNA is TGTGCCAGCAGCCGTTCGGGGCGGGTAGAGACCCAGTACTTC. Translating gives CASSRSGRVETQYF. The chain links TRBV27 to TRBJ2-5; D tentatively reads TRBD1 or TRBD2 (5 bases each). Trimming removed 6 bases at V and 4 bases at J, with 15 bases between. This CDR3 spans 14 amino acids. Germline CDR1 and CDR2: MNHEY and SMNVEV (reference sequence).

This chain joins TRBV15 and TRBJ2-7; D is uncertain. With 6 bases removed from V and 5 bases from J, the gap between germline ends came to 5 bases. The CDR3 consists of 10 residues. CDR1 and CDR2 from the germline V gene are LNHNV and YYDKDF (reference sequence). The CDR3 region is CATRGNEQYF. The CDR3 DNA follows: TGTGCCACCAGAGGCAACGAGCAGTACTTC.

The count of this clone is one. V and J are TRBV7-2 and TRBJ2-1; TRBD2 matches at 12 bases. Trimming removed 3 bases from V and 7 bases from J; junction bases left unmatched: 7. This CDR3 is 16 amino acids long. The germline V gene has CDR1 SGHTA and CDR2 FQGNSA. The CDR3 bases are TGTGCCAGCAGCTTCTCTAGCGGGGGGGTTCTGAATGAGCAGTTCTTC. It codes for CASSFSSGGVLNEQFF.

The chain links TRBV7-9 to TRBJ2-2; D is unresolved. The germline V gene has CDR1 SEHNR and CDR2 FQNEAQ (reference sequence). V was cut by 2 bases and J by 6 bases, with 7 bases left in between. This CDR3 has 13 residues. The chain's CDR3 is CASSLNSAGELFF. The DNA for the CDR3 is TGTGCCAGCAGCTTAAATTCGGCCGGGGAGCTGTTTTTT.

The DNA for the CDR3 is TGTGCCAGCAGCTCGCGGGGGAACTCCTACAATGAGCAGTTCTTC. Protein product: CASSSRGNSYNEQFF. This chain links TRBV11-3 with TRBJ2-1; 7 bases align to TRBD2. Germline V lookup: CDR1 SGHNT, CDR2 YENEEA. V shed 4 bases, J shed 0 bases, and the junction held 3 bases outside the gene matches. CDR3 length equals 15 residues.

J is TRBJ1-4 and V is TRBV19, with TRBD1 as a possible D gene (6 bases). Trimming took off 4 bases at V and 8 bases at J, with 14 bases between the two ends. The CDR3 extends over 14 amino acids. Per the germline V gene, CDR1 is LNHDA and CDR2 is SQIVND (reference sequence). CDR3: CASSTSGVDEKLFF. CDR3 DNA sequence: TGTGCCAGTAGTACCTCAGGGGTAGACGAAAAACTGTTTTTT.

The genes are TRBV28 and TRBJ1-1; D gene unclear. Deletions cut 4 bases from V and 6 bases from J, with 9 bases between. The CDR3 runs to 12 residues. Germline loops: CDR1 MDHEN, CDR2 SYDVKM. CDR3 DNA sequence: TGTGCCAGCAGTTCCACACTTCCTGAAGCTTTCTTT. Protein: CASSSTLPEAFF.

This chain uses TRBV29-1 with TRBJ1-1; no clear D. In germline, CDR1 is SQVTM, CDR2 ANQGSEA. The CDR3 loop spans 14 amino acids. V dropped 4 bases and J dropped 0 bases, with 12 bases sitting between them. In nucleotides, the CDR3 is TGCAGCGTTGCCCATACACACATGAACACTGAAGCTTTCTTT. Its translation is CSVAHTHMNTEAFF.

V is TRBV28 and J is TRBJ1-4; 8 positions match TRBD1. Per the germline V gene, CDR1 is MDHEN and CDR2 is SYDVKM. V lost 6 bases, J lost 0 bases, and 3 bases stayed unmatched. This CDR3 region has 15 residues. CDR3 in DNA: TGTGCCAGCAGATCAGGGGGCGCAACTAATGAAAAACTGTTTTTT. Protein sequence: CASRSGGATNEKLFF.

The gene calls are TRBV9 and TRBJ2-3, with TRBD2 matching over 9 bases. The V and J ends lost 0 bases and 4 bases, in that order; junction bases with no gene match: 6. The CDR3 spans 16 residues. Germline loops: CDR1 SGDLS, CDR2 YYNGEE. Here the CDR3 DNA reads TGTGCCAGCAGCGTAGATGCGGGGGGGAGGGCAGATACGCAGTATTTT. Protein sequence: CASSVDAGGRADTQYF. The complete variable domain, with remaining parts taken from reference TRBV9 and TRBJ2-3, reads DSGVTQTPKHLITATGQRVTLRCSPRSGDLSVYWYQQSLDQGLQFLIQYYNGEERAKGNILERFSAQQFPDLHSELNLSSLELGDSALYFCASSVDAGGRADTQYFGPGTRLTVL.

V usage is TRBV11-1 and J usage is TRBJ2-7, with TRBD1 identical over 8 bases. The CDR3 has 15 residues. The ends lost 5 bases at V and 2 bases at J; junction bases unmatched: 8. CDR1 and CDR2 from the germline V gene are SGHAT and FQDESV (reference sequence). The CDR3 coding sequence is TGTGCCAGCAGCCGAGCGGCGGACAGGGCCTACGAGCAGTACTTC. This gives the protein CASSRAADRAYEQYF.

This clone appeared once. The chain joins TRBV5-6 to TRBJ2-1; D may be TRBD1 or TRBD2 (5 bases each). Germline values: CDR1 SGHDT, CDR2 YYEEEE. The V gene lost 6 bases and the J gene lost 10 bases, with 14 bases spanning the gap. The CDR3 spans 12 residues. The CDR3 nucleotides read TGTGCCAGCACGCTAACAGGAGGAGAGCAGTTCTTC. This encodes CASTLTGGEQFF. Full variable domain (remainder filled in from reference TRBV5-6 and TRBJ2-1): DAGVTQSPTHLIKTRGQQVTLRCSPKSGHDTVSWYQQALGQGPQFIFQYYEEEERQRGNFPDRFSGHQFPNYSSELNVNALLLGDSALYLCASTLTGGEQFFGPGTRLTVL.

The gene calls are TRBV7-3 and TRBJ2-3, with TRBD1 matching 8 bases. Germline V lookup: CDR1 SGHTA, CDR2 FQGTGA. Trimming at V came to 1 base and at J to 2 bases, leaving 8 bases not matched to a gene. This CDR3 contains 17 residues. The CDR3 here is CASSLRGTGHSTDTQYF. The CDR3, as DNA: TGTGCCAGCAGCTTAAGAGGGACAGGTCATTCCACAGATACGCAGTATTTT.